The 8 T cell receptor beta chains below all came from one sample that was sequenced in a study of cytomegalovirus exposure and HLA in healthy donors. 60 Vbeta and 13 Jbeta primers were used in PCR. The assay was immunoSEQ multiplex PCR, and TCRdb's table has in-frame clones only and misses some. This repertoire shows tens of thousands of clones, 70% to 80% found once; its top ten account for more than 2.5%. The sequenced material came from PBMCs. The receptor source for this set is a middle-aged man in good health and CMV-seropositive.

The genes are TRBV10-3 and TRBJ2-1; 10 nucleotides line up with TRBD2. The CDR3 consists of 18 residues. The germline V gene encodes CDR1 ENHRY and CDR2 SYGVKD. V dropped 7 bases and J dropped 0; count of bases not matched to a gene: 12. This CDR3 reads CAIKWLAGVQSSYNEQFF. CDR3 coding DNA: TGTGCCATCAAGTGGCTAGCGGGAGTCCAAAGCTCCTACAATGAGCAGTTCTTC.

For this clone: Other nucleotide sequences from this sample produce the same CDR3. The V call is TRBV9, the J call TRBJ2-5; 10 nucleotides line up with TRBD1. This CDR3 has 15 residues. CDR1 and CDR2 (germline): SGDLS, YYNGEE. V dropped 0 bases and J dropped 8; count of bases not matched to a gene: 7. CDR3 sequence (DNA): TGTGCCAGCAGCGTAGGTGGGGACAGGGGCGATACCCAGTACTTC. As protein: CASSVGGDRGDTQYF.

The gene calls are TRBV30 and TRBJ1-5, with D unresolved. The CDR3 is 14 residues long. CDR1 GTSNPN and CDR2 SVGIG come from the germline V gene (reference sequence). Between the trimmed V and J ends, which lost 1 base and 6 bases, there was a span of 13 bases. DNA for the CDR3: TGTGCCTGGAGTGAGCTGGGAGGTACTCAGCCCCAGCATTTT. It codes for CAWSELGGTQPQHF.

The genes are TRBV30 and TRBJ2-1; 8 bases fit TRBD1. Trimming removed 2 bases from V and 4 bases from J; junction bases left unmatched: 4. There are 14 residues in the CDR3. Germline V gives CDR1 GTSNPN, CDR2 SVGIG (reference sequence). The CDR3 loop is CAWSPDREYNEQFF. CDR3 coding DNA: TGTGCCTGGAGTCCGGACAGGGAGTACAATGAGCAGTTCTTC.

The chain joins TRBV19 to TRBJ1-4; TRBD1 agrees at 7 bases. V gave up 3 bases and J gave up 0 bases; unmatched junction bases: 10. There are 18 residues in the CDR3. The germline V gene has CDR1 LNHDA and CDR2 SQIVND (reference sequence). The CDR3 reads CASSIRQGRASTNEKLFF. The DNA for the CDR3 is TGTGCCAGTAGTATTAGACAGGGAAGAGCCTCAACTAATGAAAAACTGTTTTTT. The variable domain in full, completed from reference TRBV19 and TRBJ1-4, reads DGGITQSPKYLFRKEGQNVTLSCEQNLNHDAMYWYRQDPGQGLRLIYYSQIVNDFQKGDIAEGYSVSREKKESFPLTVTSAQKNPTAFYLCASSIRQGRASTNEKLFFGSGTQLSVL.

The genes are TRBV5-1 and TRBJ1-2, with 8 bases that match TRBD1. The germline V gene encodes CDR1 SGHRS and CDR2 YFSETQ. V was pared by 0 bases and J by 6 bases, with 10 bases of the junction left unmatched. This CDR3 has 16 residues. CDR3 sequence reads: CASSLGWTGSGDGYTF. The CDR3 nucleotides are TGCGCCAGCAGCTTGGGCTGGACAGGGAGCGGGGATGGCTACACCTTC. Full variable domain (rest looked up from reference TRBV5-1 and TRBJ1-2): KAGVTQTPRYLIKTRGQQVTLSCSPISGHRSVSWYQQTPGQGLQFLFEYFSETQRNKGNFPGRFSGRQFSNSRSEMNVSTLELGDSALYLCASSLGWTGSGDGYTFGSGTRLTVV.

The J gene is TRBJ1-5, the V gene TRBV4-1; D is possibly TRBD1 (6 bases). This CDR3 comprises 20 residues. V dropped 1 base and J dropped 0 bases, with 22 bases sitting between them. CDR1 is MGHRA, CDR2 YSYEKL, per germline. The CDR3 DNA reads TGCGCCAGCAGCCAAGGCGGGTGCGAGGACAGCCGGTTTAGCAATCAGCCCCAGCATTTT. It specifies CASSQGGCEDSRFSNQPQHF.

Here the CDR3 reads CASSLTINTEAFF. For the CDR3, the DNA is TGCGCCAGCAGCCTCACTATCAACACTGAAGCTTTCTTT. The J gene is TRBJ1-1, the V gene TRBV5-1; D is uncertain. CDR3 size: 13 residues. The germline V and J ends were trimmed by 4 bases and 2 bases, with 9 bases remaining between them. Germline-derived CDR1 and CDR2 are SGHRS and YFSETQ.